This T cell receptor (beta chain) was captured in a study of blood T cell repertoires in COVID-19. Study summary: Collection of acute and convalescent COVID-19 samples took place in the United States, Italy and Spain. PBMCs, B-cell-depleted T cells, or T cells provided the cDNA or gDNA that made up the material.

How the authors handled the data: How many nucleated cells were present was estimated from reference gene primer amplification. This table comes from immunoSEQ multiplex PCR, and its TCRdb copy is limited to in-frame clones, with some not included. Clone size and V and J calls were adopted from that table, with D and trimming inferred from the DNA. This sample has 140,000 to 150,000 clones, with around 80% found just once. The specimen sequenced was peripheral blood. The source is a man aged 60 to 75 with active or convalescent COVID-19.

This chain's CDR3 is CASSRPGSGNQPQHF. For the CDR3, the DNA is TGTGCCAGCTCACGGCCAGGGTCGGGCAATCAGCCCCAGCATTTT. V gene TRBV18 combines with J gene TRBJ1-5, with TRBD1 as a possible D gene (5 bases). The CDR3 covers 15 residues. Per germline, CDR1 KGHSH and CDR2 LQKENI. Trimming cost V 4 bases and J 2 bases, with 12 bases left between them. The complete variable domain, with remaining parts taken from reference TRBV18 and TRBJ1-5, reads NAGVMQNPRHLVRRRGQEARLRCSPMKGHSHVYWYRQLPEEGLKFMVYLQKENIIDESGMPKERFSAEFPKEGPSILRIQQVVRGDSAAYFCASSRPGSGNQPQHFGDGTRLSIL.